Listed below are T cell receptor beta chains from one sample, sequenced in a study of blood T cell repertoires in COVID-19. The table came from immunoSEQ multiplex PCR; TCRdb's copy has only in-frame clones and leaves some out. In the table there are under 550,000 clones, approximately 90% of which are singletons. The specimen sequenced was peripheral blood. Receptors were obtained from a man between 18 and 35 years old with COVID-19, enrolled during active disease. CDR3s include the opening cysteine and the closing phenylalanine or tryptophan. A D gene is named only where the DNA matches it firmly. Clone size is shown for a subset of rows, as once, few, many or a class of expanded clone.

v_gene	abundance	d_gene	j_gene	CDR3nt	CDR3aa
TRBV10-3	-	-	TRBJ2-7	TGTGCCATCTCGGAAGGACAGAGATTCTACGAGCAGTACTTC	CAISEGQRFYEQYF
TRBV5-6	-	TRBD2	TRBJ2-3	TGTGCCAGCAGCTTTTCCATGCGGGGGTACACAGATACGCAGTATTTT	CASSFSMRGYTDTQYF
TRBV19	-	-	TRBJ1-3	TGTGCCAGTAGTGTGGGAGGGACTGGAAACACCATATATTTT	CASSVGGTGNTIYF
TRBV3-1/TRBV3-2	once	-	TRBJ2-5	TGTGCCAGCAGCCTCCGATGGGCCCCGGGGGAGACCCAGTACTTC	CASSLRWAPGETQYF
TRBV11-3	once	TRBD2	TRBJ2-2	TGTGCCAGCAGCCGGAGCTGGGGGGGAGGGAGTCCTGGGGAGCTGTTTTTT	CASSRSWGGGSPGELFF
TRBV18	-	-	TRBJ1-4	TGTGCCAGCTCACCAACAACAGTTGCAACTAATGAAAAACTGTTTTTT	CASSPTTVATNEKLFF
TRBV3-1/TRBV3-2	-	-	TRBJ1-2	TGTGCCAGCAGCCCCCTGACAGGCTATGGCTACACCTTC	CASSPLTGYGYTF
TRBV5-4	-	-	TRBJ2-5	TGTGCCAGCAGCCGAGGCGGCGGGCCCATGTCGGAGACCCAGTACTTC	CASSRGGGPMSETQYF
TRBV23-1	-	TRBD2	TRBJ2-3	TGCGCCAGCAACCAGCGGGGGCCGACCGGTTGCACAGATACGCAGTATTTT	CASNQRGPTGCTDTQYF
TRBV7-2	-	-	TRBJ2-7	TGTGCCAGCAGCTCAGAGCGGTCCTACGAGCAGTACTTC	CASSSERSYEQYF
TRBV11-2	-	TRBD1	TRBJ1-2	TGTGCCAGCAGCCCTGGACAGGACTATGGCTACACCTTC	CASSPGQDYGYTF
TRBV19	-	-	TRBJ1-1	TGTGCCAGTAGTATAGGAGCCAGGGCTAACACTGAAGCTTTCTTT	CASSIGARANTEAFF
TRBV10-3	once	-	TRBJ2-7	TGTGCCATCAACCGGGACAACTACTACGAGCAGTACTTC	CAINRDNYYEQYF